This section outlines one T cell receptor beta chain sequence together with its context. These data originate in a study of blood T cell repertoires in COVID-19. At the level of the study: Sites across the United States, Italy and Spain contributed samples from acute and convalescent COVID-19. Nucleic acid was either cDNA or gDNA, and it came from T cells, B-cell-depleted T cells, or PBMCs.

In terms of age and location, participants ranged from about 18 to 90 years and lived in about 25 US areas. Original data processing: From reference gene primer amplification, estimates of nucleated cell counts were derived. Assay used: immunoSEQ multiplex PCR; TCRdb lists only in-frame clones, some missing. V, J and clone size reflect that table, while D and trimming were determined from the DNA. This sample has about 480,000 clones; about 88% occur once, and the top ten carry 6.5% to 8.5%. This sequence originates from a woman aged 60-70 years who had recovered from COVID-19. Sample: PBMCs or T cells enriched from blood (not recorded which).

CDR3 bases: TGTGCCAGCAGTCCTCGGGGAACAGATACGCAGTATTTT. Amino acids: CASSPRGTDTQYF. This chain joins TRBV4-2 and TRBJ2-3, with D perhaps TRBD2 (5 bases). The CDR3 contains 13 residues. V was shortened by 6 bases and J by 3 bases, with 10 bases between the two germline ends. The germline gives CDR1 LGHNA, CDR2 YNFKEQ.